The 9 T cell receptor beta chains reported below all come from one sample, sequenced in a study of cytotoxic CD8 clonotypes in ibrutinib-treated CLL (dated by TCRdb to the early 2020s). The time point label on this specimen signifies: progressive disease on ibrutinib. To prepare the library, the immunoSEQ multiplex PCR assay was applied. TCRdb provides this immuneACCESS table in a form limited to in-frame rearrangements. Some clones are lacking; in checked studies, under half of them reflect an unresolved V gene, and why the rest are absent is not known. The table for this sample lists about 300,000 clones; around 76% of them were counted only once. The top ten clonotypes cover approximately 5.1% of the sample. The sample consisted of PBMCs, taken at disease progression, from a patient treated with ibrutinib. The receptors were gathered from a human donor with chronic lymphocytic leukemia.

In its sample, this clone was seen once. The chain recombines TRBV5-1 with TRBJ1-3, with TRBD1 identical over 11 bases. The CDR3 has 17 amino acids. Trimming at V came to 4 bases and at J to 3 bases, leaving 9 bases not matched to a gene. Germline CDR1 and CDR2: SGHRS and YFSETQ. DNA for the CDR3: TGCGCCAGCAGCGTCGGGACAGGGGGGAGTGGTGGAAACACCATATATTTT. This translates into CASSVGTGGSGGNTIYF.

V and J are TRBV27 and TRBJ1-1; possibly TRBD1 for D (5 bases). This CDR3 region has 14 residues. Trimming removed 6 bases at V and 4 bases at J, with 15 bases between. Germline CDR1 and CDR2: MNHEY and SMNVEV (reference sequence). For the CDR3, the DNA is TGTGCCAGCAGCCCAAACGGGGGGAGCACTGAAGCTTTCTTT. Translation: CASSPNGGSTEAFF.

The chain is built from TRBV11-2 and TRBJ1-1; D might be TRBD1 (5 bases). V was shortened by 5 bases and J by 8 bases, with 18 bases between the two germline ends. Germline V CDR1 and CDR2: SGHAT, FQNNGV. The CDR3 length is 14 residues. Here the CDR3 reads CASSPGGFGTEAFF. The CDR3 DNA sequence: TGTGCCAGCAGCCCTGGGGGGTTCGGAACGGAAGCTTTCTTT.

This chain links TRBV6-5 with TRBJ1-6; 9 nucleotides agree with TRBD1. CDR3 length equals 15 residues. The ends lost 6 bases at V and 8 bases at J; junction bases unmatched: 8. Looked up from germline, CDR1 is MNHEY and CDR2 is SVGAGI. CDR3 sequence: CASSRPGQGYSPLHF. CDR3 sequence (DNA): TGTGCCAGCAGCAGACCGGGACAGGGCTATTCACCCCTCCACTTT.

The V call is TRBV29-1, the J call TRBJ2-2, with 9 bases that match TRBD1. CDR1 SQVTM and CDR2 ANQGSEA come from the germline V gene. The CDR3 loop spans 15 amino acids. J gave up 3 bases and V 7 bases, and 9 bases lay outside the gene matches. The CDR3: CSALGGQGDTGELFF. CDR3 in DNA: TGCAGCGCTCTGGGGGGACAGGGAGACACCGGGGAGCTGTTTTTT.

The gene calls are TRBV18 and TRBJ2-4; TRBD1 matches 10 bases. V was pared by 5 bases and J by 4 bases, with 11 bases of the junction left unmatched. Per germline, CDR1 KGHSH and CDR2 LQKENI. The CDR3 loop spans 17 amino acids. Written as DNA, the CDR3 is TGTGCCAGCTCAGCCCTGAGACAGGGGGCGTTAAAAAACATTCAGTACTTC. This translates into CASSALRQGALKNIQYF.

This clone appeared a few times. The chain joins TRBV2 to TRBJ1-4, with TRBD1 matching over 8 bases. From germline, CDR1 is SNHLY and CDR2 FYNNEI. The CDR3 is 13 amino acids. With 6 bases clipped from V and 11 bases from J, the junction kept 8 bases outside the gene matches. CDR3 residues: CASSVTGGLKLFF. CDR3 bases: TGTGCCAGCAGCGTAACAGGGGGGTTGAAACTGTTTTTT.

The chain links TRBV5-1 to TRBJ2-7; 8 nucleotides agree with TRBD1. CDR3 length: 16 residues. Trimming cost V 2 bases and J 1 base; bases outside gene matches: 8. CDR1 and CDR2 from the germline V gene are SGHRS and YFSETQ. CDR3 DNA: TGCGCCAGCAGCTTCTTACGCGACAGGGGTTCCTACGAGCAGTACTTC. Amino acids: CASSFLRDRGSYEQYF.

The chain recombines TRBV18 with TRBJ2-5; no firm D call. This CDR3 region has 12 residues. The V end lost 10 bases, the J end lost 1 base, and 10 bases lay between the germline ends. The germline V gene encodes CDR1 KGHSH and CDR2 LQKENI. Here the CDR3 reads CATTAGQETQYF. The DNA for the CDR3 is TGTGCCACCACGGCAGGCCAAGAGACCCAGTACTTC. Together with reference TRBV18 and TRBJ2-5, the CDR3 gives the full variable domain: NAGVMQNPRHLVRRRGQEARLRCSPMKGHSHVYWYRQLPEEGLKFMVYLQKENIIDESGMPKERFSAEFPKEGPSILRIQQVVRGDSAAYFCATTAGQETQYFGPGTRLLVL.